One sample yielded the 28 T cell receptor beta chains listed below, sequenced in a study of tumor-infiltrating lymphocytes in primary liver carcinoma. RNA and DNA were co-extracted from approximately 20-30 mg of unsorted bulk tissue. Researchers generated TCR beta cDNA from about 0.5 ug of total RNA, relying on a constant-region primer. Generation of the TCR beta libraries relied on three nested multiplex PCR rounds using slightly modified ARM-PCR. TRBV1-TRBV30 forward primers paired with a C-beta reverse primer were used in the first two PCR rounds, which ran about 11 cycles each. TCRdb independently ran MiXCR on the multiplex PCR reads; one entry per CDR3 protein. This sample has more than 100,000 distinct CDR3 sequences, with about 68% found just once. Sample: liver tumor tissue from sampling region 1. Subset in this sample: tumor region T1, superior pole. The receptor set was obtained from a woman aged 55-70 years with primary liver carcinoma and hepatitis B virus infection.

A note on this clonotype: It differs at one base from a far larger clone, so likely a read error. As DNA, the CDR3 is TGCAGCGCTGGAGGGGATACGCAGTATTTT. This translates into CSAGGDTQYF. The rearrangement joins TRBV29-1 to TRBJ2-3; possible D gene TRBD2, 6 bases. The CDR3 runs 10 residues. CDR1 and CDR2 (germline): SQVTM, ANQGSEA. The V end lost 7 bases, the J end lost 6 bases, and 8 bases lay between the germline ends.

V and J are TRBV21-1 and TRBJ2-1. TRBV21-1 corresponds to a pseudogene. The CDR3 is 15 residues long. The CDR3 loop reads CASSQLTDIYNEQFF. The CDR3 nucleotides are TGTGCCAGCAGCCAGTTGACGGATATCTACAATGAGCAGTTCTTC.

A word on this clonotype: The germline gene is not matched at one end of the junction; a read error may be the cause. This chain uses TRBV29-1 with TRBJ2-3; D call uncertain. Germline V gives CDR1 SQVTM, CDR2 ANQGSEA. The CDR3 is made up of 14 amino acids. DNA of the CDR3: TGCAGCGTTGGGGGTAGGACCCTCACAGATGCGCAGTATTTT. The encoded protein is CSVGGRTLTDAQYF.

This clonotype was found once. At one of its ends the junction is not consistent with the germline gene, which may arise from a read error. The rearrangement uses TRBV5-5 and TRBJ1-3; a weak D match, TRBD1 (5 bases). Germline V gives CDR1 SGHKS, CDR2 YYEKEE (reference sequence). The CDR3 contains 16 residues. Here the CDR3 DNA reads TGTGCCAGCAGCACAGCAGGGACCTTCTCTGTAAACACCATATATTTT. It encodes CASSTAGTFSVNTIYF.

This clonotype was detected ten times or more. V is TRBV29-1 and J is TRBJ1-1, with TRBD1 as a possible D gene (6 bases). This CDR3 has 14 residues. Per the germline V gene, CDR1 is SQVTM and CDR2 is ANQGSEA. V lost 2 bases and J 0 bases, leaving 10 bases between the germline ends. This CDR3 reads CSVESWTVNTEAFF. The CDR3 nucleotides read TGCAGCGTTGAATCGTGGACAGTGAACACTGAAGCTTTCTTT.

Of note for this clonotype: A read error is possible here, since a much larger clone lies one base away. This rearrangement joins TRBV29-1 to TRBJ1-1, with 11 bases identical to TRBD1. Germline assignment: CDR1 SQVTM and CDR2 ANQGSEA. This CDR3 has 14 amino acids. The CDR3 DNA sequence: TGCAGAGTACCCGCCGGGACAGGGGGCACTGAAGCTTTCTTT. It is translated as CRVPAGTGGTEAFF.

V gene TRBV20-1 combines with J gene TRBJ2-3; no definite D call. The CDR3 runs to 13 residues. CDR1 and CDR2 from the germline V gene are DFQATT and SNEGSKA (reference sequence). V shed 3 bases and J shed 5 bases, with 12 bases lying between them. The CDR3 is CSARVVQEDTQYF. The CDR3 coding sequence is TGCAGTGCTAGGGTGGTGCAAGAAGATACGCAGTATTTT.

The table lists this clonotype with a few counts. This rearrangement joins TRBV5-1 to TRBJ1-1; possible D gene TRBD1, 6 bases. The CDR3 extends over 14 amino acids. Germline V CDR1 and CDR2: SGHRS, YFSETQ. V lost 1 base and J 7 bases, leaving 14 bases between the germline ends. The CDR3 nucleotides read TGCGCCAGCAGCTTGACAGGGATGGACAATGAAGCTTTCTTT. Translating it yields CASSLTGMDNEAFF.

A word on this clonotype: A read error is possible here, since a much larger clone lies one base away. The V and J genes are TRBV12-3 or TRBV12-4 and TRBJ1-6; D is undetermined. Trimming stripped 2 bases from V and 7 bases from J, with 15 bases between. This CDR3 region has 16 residues. The CDR3 is CASSLTAARPNSPLHF. The CDR3 DNA reads TGTGCCAGCAGTTTAACCGCTGCCCGACCGAATTCACCCCTCCACTTT.

Details on this clonotype: An end of the junction differs from the germline gene, which may be a read error. The CDR3 loop is CIAGTGGVTGANVLTF. In nucleotides, the CDR3 is TGCATCGCCGGGACAGGGGGTGTTACTGGGGCCAACGTCCTGACGTTC. This chain links TRBV29-1 with TRBJ2-6; 11 nucleotides line up with TRBD1. Germline values: CDR1 SQVTM, CDR2 ANQGSEA. The CDR3 extends over 16 amino acids.

As to this clonotype: A clone one base away is much larger, so this may be a read error. This rearrangement joins TRBV28 to TRBJ2-1; D may match TRBD1 or TRBD2 (5 bases each). The CDR3 totals 15 residues. Germline loops: CDR1 MDHEN, CDR2 SYDVKM. Here the CDR3 reads CPSSLPGPPDNEQFF. The CDR3 DNA reads as TGTCCCAGCAGTCTTCCGGGACCTCCCGACAATGAGCAGTTCTTC.

This clonotype came up many times. V is TRBV29-1 and J is TRBJ2-1; tentative D call: TRBD1 (5 bases). The ends were cut back, 4 bases at V and 5 bases at J, with 12 bases in the middle. This CDR3 is 13 amino acids long. In germline, CDR1 is SQVTM, CDR2 ANQGSEA. The CDR3 spells CSVVRGWNNEQFF. CDR3 DNA sequence: TGCAGCGTTGTAAGGGGTTGGAACAATGAGCAGTTCTTC.

This clonotype was counted ten times or more. The chain is built from TRBV11-3 and TRBJ2-2, with D possibly TRBD2 on 6 matching bases. V lost 5 bases, J lost 2 bases, and 12 bases lay in between. The germline CDR1 and CDR2 sequences are SGHNT and YENEEA. The CDR3 has 15 residues. This CDR3 is CASSTGGTNTGELFF. DNA for the CDR3: TGTGCCAGCAGCACCGGCGGGACCAACACCGGGGAGCTGTTTTTT.

On this clonotype: Germline is not matched at one junction end, which may reflect a read error. This rearrangement joins TRBV11-1 to TRBJ2-1, with D perhaps matching TRBD2 (6 bases). CDR1 and CDR2 (germline): SGHAT, FQDESV (reference sequence). The CDR3 has 16 amino acids. The CDR3 DNA follows: TGTGCCAGCAGTTACAAGCCGGGACTCCTACAACCTGAGCACTTCTTC. Its protein is CASSYKPGLLQPEHFF.

The rearrangement uses TRBV12-3 or TRBV12-4 and TRBJ1-6, with 8 bases identical to TRBD1. With V trimmed by 7 bases and J by 9 bases, 8 bases remained unmatched. The CDR3 loop spans 14 amino acids. The CDR3 coding sequence is TGTGCCAGCAACCTTACAGGGGGAGGTTCACCCCTCCACTTT. It translates to CASNLTGGGSPLHF.

The chain recombines TRBV6-1 with TRBJ2-2, with no clear D. There are 13 residues in the CDR3. V gave up 7 bases and J gave up 9 bases, with 15 bases separating them. Germline V gives CDR1 MNHNS, CDR2 SASEGT. CDR3 residues: CASNYMDARELFF. CDR3 DNA sequence: TGTGCCAGCAACTACATGGATGCCAGGGAGCTGTTTTTT.

This clonotype was counted once. The gene calls are TRBV12-3 or TRBV12-4 and TRBJ2-7; TRBD1 aligns across 7 bases. The CDR3 runs 14 residues. V was pared by 4 bases and J by 4 bases, with 7 bases of the junction left unmatched. CDR3 amino acids: CASSSGQRTYEQYF. The CDR3 nucleotides are TGTGCCAGCAGTTCGGGACAGAGGACATACGAGCAGTACTTC.

This clonotype was picked up many times. A much larger clone sits a single nucleotide away, making a read error possible. V gene TRBV11-1 combines with J gene TRBJ2-5, with 15 bases identical to TRBD2. The germline V gene encodes CDR1 SGHAT and CDR2 FQDESV (reference sequence). This CDR3 is built from 18 residues. V trimming: 5 bases; J trimming: 3 bases; junction bases outside the gene matches: 10. Written as DNA, the CDR3 is TGTGCCAGCAGCGACGGACTAGCGGGAGGGCCAGTGAAAGAGACCCAGTACTTC. Translated, it gives CASSDGLAGGPVKETQYF. Looking up the rest from reference TRBV11-1 and TRBJ2-5 gives the full variable domain: EAEVAQSPRYKITEKSQAVAFWCDPISGHATLYWYRQILGQGPELLVQFQDESVVDDSQLPKDRFSAERLKGVDSTLKIQPAELGDSAMYLCASSDGLAGGPVKETQYFGPGTRLLVL.

This clonotype was seen at least ten times. The gene calls are TRBV4-1 and TRBJ1-5; D gene ambiguous. Trimming took off 2 bases at V and 5 bases at J, with 7 bases between the two ends. Germline CDR1 reads MGHRA; CDR2 reads YSYEKL. This CDR3 has 13 amino acids. The CDR3 DNA reads as TGCGCCAGCAGCCAAACGGGTTATCAGCCCCAGCATTTT. This codes for CASSQTGYQPQHF.

Of note for this clonotype: A junction boundary mismatches the germline segment, possibly from a read error. The rearrangement uses TRBV6-5 and TRBJ2-1; tentatively, D is TRBD2 (6 bases). Germline V CDR1 and CDR2: MNHEY, SVGAGI. This CDR3 contains 14 residues. The CDR3 DNA is TGTGCCGGCAGTCTGGGACTCTCTAGGAATGAGCAGTTCTTC. Translation: CAGSLGLSRNEQFF.

A word on this clonotype: One junction end does not reproduce the germline sequence, and a read error may be involved. This chain links TRBV11-1 with TRBJ2-5; no clear D. CDR3 size: 13 residues. The germline CDR1 and CDR2 sequences are SGHAT and FQDESV (reference sequence). The CDR3 coding sequence is TGTGGCAGCAGCTTCAGAGGTTTGGAGACCCAGTACTTC. Protein product: CGSSFRGLETQYF.

A word on this clonotype: With a much larger clone just one base away, this may be a read error. The chain employs TRBV29-1 and TRBJ1-3; D not resolved. Germline V gene data show CDR1 as SQVTM and CDR2 as ANQGSEA. CDR3 length equals 13 residues. The CDR3 DNA reads as TGCAGAGTTGAAGAGAACCGTGGAAACACCATATATTTT. Protein product: CRVEENRGNTIYF.

The table lists this clonotype with a count of one. Just one base apart from a much larger clone, this may be a read error. The chain combines TRBV12-3 or TRBV12-4 with TRBJ2-7; 7 bases align to TRBD2. There are 16 residues in the CDR3. This CDR3 reads CTSSLAWTAGAYEQYF. The CDR3 coding sequence is TGTACCAGCAGTTTAGCGTGGACGGCGGGAGCCTACGAGCAGTACTTC.

Comments on this clonotype: The germline gene is not matched at one end of the junction; a read error may be the cause. The chain employs TRBV11-1 and TRBJ1-2; a weak D match, TRBD1 (5 bases). Germline assignment: CDR1 SGHAT and CDR2 FQDESV (reference sequence). This CDR3 spans 14 amino acids. The chain's CDR3 is CANSLETRGYGYTF. The CDR3 bases are TGTGCCAACAGCTTGGAGACAAGGGGCTATGGCTACACCTTC.

Comments on this clonotype: A much larger clone lies one base from this, so it may be a read error. The chain uses TRBV28 and TRBJ1-2, with D hard to call. Germline V gives CDR1 MDHEN, CDR2 SYDVKM. The CDR3 contains 12 residues. The DNA of the CDR3 is TGTGCCGGCAGTTTGGACGTTTATGGCTACACCTTC. It codes for CAGSLDVYGYTF.

V and J are TRBV20-1 and TRBJ2-1, with TRBD1 matching 9 bases. Germline assignment: CDR1 DFQATT and CDR2 SNEGSKA (reference sequence). CDR3 length equals 12 residues. Losses at the gene ends were 6 bases for V and 9 bases for J; bases not matched to a gene: 6. The CDR3 region has the DNA TGCAGTGCCAGAACAGGGGGCCTTGAGCAGTTCTTC. It yields the protein CSARTGGLEQFF.

In regard to this clonotype: It may be a read error: a sequence one base away is much more abundant. CDR3 residues: CASTERDTGELFF. The CDR3 bases are TGCGCCAGCACTGAGCGGGACACCGGGGAGCTGTTTTTT. The chain recombines TRBV10-2 with TRBJ2-2; tentative D call: TRBD2 (6 bases). Germline loops: CDR1 WSHSY, CDR2 SAAADI. The CDR3 extends over 13 amino acids.

Remarks on this clonotype: A read error may produce the germline difference seen at one junction end. V and J are TRBV11-2 and TRBJ2-3; tentatively, D is TRBD1 (5 bases). Germline lookup yields CDR1 SGHAT and CDR2 FQNNGV. The CDR3 has 14 amino acids. The CDR3 loop reads CASSLDKGTDTQYF. The CDR3 DNA is TGTGCCAGTAGCTTGGACAAGGGTACAGATACGCAGTATTTT.